This T cell receptor (beta chain) was documented in a study of T cell repertoires in cytomegalovirus infection. About the research overall: Public TCR beta signatures provided an indication of both CMV infection and a matching HLA type.

As for this clonotype: Its antigen is currently unknown. One junction end disagrees with the germline gene, perhaps due to a read error.

Germline CDR1 is ENHRY and CDR2 is SYGVKD. There are 11 residues in the CDR3. MiXCR was run by TCRdb on the reads, yielding one entry per CDR3 protein. The table lists hundreds of thousands of distinct CDR3 sequences, 9.6% of them singletons. Findings of the study overall: Predominance within the ex vivo response was attributable to HLA-C-restricted CMV-specific TCR beta clonotypes. The cumulative frequency of public TCR beta families identified carriers of CMV plus the relevant HLA.

The sequenced material came from PBMCs. This chain links TRBV10-3 with TRBJ1-5; D is ambiguous. This receptor was taken from a human donor in good health (CMV status not recorded). Some clones in this sample may be carry-over from other donors' samples. CDR3: CGISERQPQHF. Written as DNA, the CDR3 is TGTGGCATCAGTGAACGACAGCCCCAGCATTTT.